Presented here are 19 T cell receptor beta chains from one specimen sequenced in a study of blood T cell repertoires in COVID-19. The assay was immunoSEQ multiplex PCR, and TCRdb's table has in-frame clones only and misses some. The sample yields 200,000 to 300,000 clones, approximately 88% seen once. The sample taken for sequencing was peripheral blood. Receptors were obtained from a man aged 35 to 55 with acute or convalescent COVID-19.

The rearrangement links TRBV19 to TRBJ1-2; maybe TRBD1 (6 bases). This CDR3 region has 13 residues. Trimming stripped 8 bases from V and 2 bases from J, with 12 bases between. Germline CDR1 and CDR2: LNHDA and SQIVND (reference sequence). The CDR3 reads CASSRTVNYGYTF. In DNA form, the CDR3 reads TGTGCCAGTTCAAGGACAGTAAACTATGGCTACACCTTC.

CDR3 coding DNA: TGTGCCAGCAGCTTAGACAGACTAGCAGGAGGAATCACAGATACGCAGTATTTT. This sequence encodes CASSLDRLAGGITDTQYF. J is TRBJ2-3 and V is TRBV7-2; 7 bases are a match to TRBD2. This CDR3 comprises 18 residues. Germline lookup yields CDR1 SGHTA and CDR2 FQGNSA. With 1 base clipped from V and 2 bases from J, the junction kept 12 bases outside the gene matches.

The genes are TRBV19 and TRBJ1-1; D uncertain. The length of the CDR3 is 13 residues. Germline loops: CDR1 LNHDA, CDR2 SQIVND (reference sequence). The ends were cut back, 3 bases at V and 1 base at J, with 6 bases in the middle. The DNA for the CDR3 is TGTGCCAGTAGTATCTCAGGGAACACTGAAGCTTTCTTT. Protein sequence: CASSISGNTEAFF.

The rearrangement uses TRBV15 and TRBJ1-3; D gene ambiguous. CDR3 length: 17 residues. Germline-derived CDR1 and CDR2 are LNHNV and YYDKDF (reference sequence). V lost 3 bases and J lost 4, with 19 bases in between. CDR3 in amino acids: CATSSPPGSQRGNTIYF. In DNA, the CDR3 is TGTGCCACCAGCAGCCCTCCGGGATCACAGCGCGGAAACACCATATATTTT.

The chain is built from TRBV2 and TRBJ2-7; 14 bases match TRBD2. CDR1 and CDR2 from the germline V gene are SNHLY and FYNNEI. V lost 6 bases to trimming and J lost 6 bases; unmatched junction nucleotides: 4. The CDR3 totals 14 residues. CDR3 region: CASSRLAGGPEQYF. The CDR3 DNA sequence: TGTGCCAGCAGCCGACTAGCGGGAGGGCCCGAGCAGTACTTC.

The chain employs TRBV7-9 and TRBJ1-2; 10 positions agree with TRBD1. Germline V gives CDR1 SEHNR, CDR2 FQNEAQ (reference sequence). V trimming: 4 bases; J trimming: 4 bases; junction bases outside the gene matches: 9. The CDR3 covers 16 residues. The CDR3 here is CASSSGTGELGYGYTF. The CDR3 DNA sequence: TGTGCCAGCAGCTCAGGGACAGGGGAATTGGGCTATGGCTACACCTTC.

V is TRBV15 and J is TRBJ2-7; 11 nucleotides agree with TRBD2. CDR1 and CDR2 from the germline V gene are LNHNV and YYDKDF (reference sequence). With 0 bases clipped from V and 9 bases from J, the junction kept 16 bases outside the gene matches. The CDR3 sequence is 18 residues long. CDR3 amino acids: CATSRDGLRAASGGRQYF. Here the CDR3 DNA reads TGTGCCACCAGCAGAGACGGATTGAGGGCTGCTAGCGGGGGGAGGCAGTACTTC.

Regarding this clone: Within the sample, other DNA sequences also encode this same CDR3. The chain has TRBV9 and TRBJ1-1; a possible D gene is TRBD1 (6 bases). The CDR3 is 14 amino acids. The germline CDR1 and CDR2 sequences are SGDLS and YYNGEE. Trimming pared 0 bases from V and 2 bases from J, leaving 8 bases between. CDR3 in DNA: TGTGCCAGCAGCGTAGGCAGGGGCAACACTGAAGCTTTCTTT. It is translated as CASSVGRGNTEAFF.

Written as DNA, the CDR3 is TGTGCCAGCAGCCCTGGAGGTAGCGAATACAATGAGCAGTTCTTC. Protein: CASSPGGSEYNEQFF. This rearrangement joins TRBV4-2 to TRBJ2-1; weak D call: TRBD2 (5 bases). Germline-derived CDR1 and CDR2 are LGHNA and YNFKEQ. The V end lost 4 bases, the J end lost 4 bases, and 14 bases lay between the germline ends. The CDR3 covers 15 residues.

The CDR3 DNA is TGTGCCAGCAGTGACAAGGGGGAGTTGGTTTCACCCCTCCACTTT. Encoded protein: CASSDKGELVSPLHF. The rearrangement links TRBV27 to TRBJ1-6, with D possibly TRBD1 on 6 matching bases. The germline V gene encodes CDR1 MNHEY and CDR2 SMNVEV (reference sequence). There are 15 residues in the CDR3. V lost 5 bases and J 9 bases, leaving 17 bases between the germline ends.

The table lists this clone with a few counts. The same CDR3 can be traced to other DNA sequences in this sample. The chain recombines TRBV5-1 with TRBJ1-2, with 7 bases fitting TRBD1. Germline-derived CDR1 and CDR2 are SGHRS and YFSETQ. With 1 base clipped from V and 2 bases from J, the junction kept 2 bases outside the gene matches. This CDR3 comprises 14 residues. The CDR3: CASSLTGANYGYTF. The CDR3 DNA follows: TGCGCCAGCAGCTTGACAGGGGCGAACTATGGCTACACCTTC. Full variable domain (outside the CDR3, taken from reference TRBV5-1 and TRBJ1-2): KAGVTQTPRYLIKTRGQQVTLSCSPISGHRSVSWYQQTPGQGLQFLFEYFSETQRNKGNFPGRFSGRQFSNSRSEMNVSTLELGDSALYLCASSLTGANYGYTFGSGTRLTVV.

This rearrangement joins TRBV5-1 to TRBJ2-2; no clear D. Germline CDR1 SGHRS, CDR2 YFSETQ. CDR3 size: 17 residues. Between the trimmed V and J ends, which lost 0 bases and 0 bases, there was a span of 12 bases. The CDR3 is CASSLAVGDSNTGELFF. The CDR3, as DNA: TGCGCCAGCAGCTTGGCGGTTGGTGATTCGAACACCGGGGAGCTGTTTTTT.

In this sample, this clone turned up a few times. V and J are TRBV18 and TRBJ1-5; 8 bases are shared with TRBD1. This CDR3 region has 17 residues. Germline V gene sequence: CDR1 KGHSH, CDR2 LQKENI. The V and J ends lost 3 bases and 4 bases, in that order; junction bases with no gene match: 11. The CDR3 nucleotides are TGTGCCAGCTCACCGGACAGGGAGGGCCGTCGGAATCAGCCCCAGCATTTT. Amino acid sequence: CASSPDREGRRNQPQHF.

The J gene is TRBJ1-2, the V gene TRBV30, with TRBD1 as a possible D gene (6 bases). V gave up 1 base and J gave up 1 base, with 10 bases separating them. CDR1 and CDR2 (germline): GTSNPN, SVGIG (reference sequence). This CDR3 comprises 14 residues. This CDR3 is CAWSGTVINYGYTF. The CDR3 DNA sequence: TGTGCCTGGAGTGGGACAGTTATTAACTATGGCTACACCTTC.

The rearrangement links TRBV4-3 to TRBJ2-2; D is undetermined. Germline V gene data show CDR1 as LGHNA and CDR2 as YSLEER. The germline V and J ends were trimmed by 1 base and 6 bases, with 9 bases remaining between them. The CDR3 runs to 14 residues. This CDR3 is CASSQASAAGELFF. The CDR3 nucleotides read TGCGCCAGCAGCCAAGCTTCGGCGGCCGGGGAGCTGTTTTTT.

The rearrangement links TRBV7-2 to TRBJ2-7; TRBD2 might be the D (6 bases). CDR3 length: 19 residues. Trimming left V 1 base short and J 0 bases short, with 22 bases between. CDR1 is SGHTA and CDR2 is FQGNSA in the germline V gene. CDR3 nucleotide sequence: TGTGCCAGCAGCTTAGTACCCTTCCGAGGCGGGGCCAGCTCCTACGAGCAGTACTTC. Amino acids: CASSLVPFRGGASSYEQYF. Variable domain in full (rest from reference TRBV7-2 and TRBJ2-7): GAGVSQSPSNKVTEKGKDVELRCDPISGHTALYWYRQSLGQGLEFLIYFQGNSAPDKSGLPSDRFSAERTGGSVSTLTIQRTQQEDSAVYLCASSLVPFRGGASSYEQYFGPGTRLTVT.

The chain joins TRBV2 to TRBJ1-2, with TRBD1 matching over 8 bases. J was trimmed by 0 bases and V by 4 bases; bases with no gene match: 1. CDR3 length: 14 residues. CDR1 and CDR2 from the germline V gene are SNHLY and FYNNEI. The CDR3 DNA sequence: TGTGCCAGCAGTGTCAGGGGGCCTAACTATGGCTACACCTTC. It encodes CASSVRGPNYGYTF.

This sequence joins TRBV5-6 and TRBJ2-7; 7 bases are shared with TRBD2. Looked up from germline, CDR1 is SGHDT and CDR2 is YYEEEE. The CDR3 covers 15 residues. V dropped 1 base and J dropped 4; count of bases not matched to a gene: 8. In nucleotides, the CDR3 is TGTGCCAGCAGCTTGTGGGAGGGCGGAAAATACGAGCAGTACTTC. As protein: CASSLWEGGKYEQYF.

This rearrangement joins TRBV7-9 to TRBJ2-7, with a possible D match to TRBD2 (6 bases). CDR3 length equals 14 residues. CDR1 and CDR2 (germline): SEHNR, FQNEAQ (reference sequence). V was trimmed by 2 bases and J by 3 bases, leaving 11 bases between them. The CDR3 protein is CASSLREVVYEQYF. The CDR3 DNA is TGTGCCAGCAGCTTAAGGGAGGTAGTCTACGAGCAGTACTTC.